Listed below are T cell receptor beta chains from one sample, sequenced in a study of PD-1 and CTLA-4 blockade in melanoma. Sequencing was performed with immunoSEQ multiplex PCR; in TCRdb, only in-frame clones are kept and a portion is missing. Of 25,000 to 35,000 clones listed, 85% to 90% are singletons. The sequencing here drew on CD8+ T cells from peripheral blood, taken before anti-PD-1 treatment. The receptors come from a human donor with melanoma. Each CDR3 is given with its conserved first and last residue. The order of the fields is D gene, J gene, V gene, clone size, CDR3 DNA, CDR3 protein. D genes are given only for firm matches. Not all rows give a size; the values are once, few, many and, for expanded clones, a class.

. TRBJ2-1 TRBV19 . TGTGCCAGTAGTATAGTCGCGACTAGCTACAATGAGCAGTTCTTC CASSIVATSYNEQFF
TRBD2 TRBJ2-7 TRBV30 once TGTGCCTGTGACGGGGGGAGCTCCTACGAGCAGTACTTC CACDGGSSYEQYF
. TRBJ1-2 TRBV5-8 . TGTGCCAGCAGCCCCCCGCTAGGGGGGTCACACTATGGCTACACCTTC CASSPPLGGSHYGYTF
TRBD2 TRBJ2-1 TRBV7-8 . TGTGCCAGCAGCTTAGGGGGACTAGCGTCCTTCAGCTCCTACAATGAGCAGTTCTTC CASSLGGLASFSSYNEQFF
. TRBJ2-2 TRBV27 . TGTGCCATCGCCCTATTAAGTACCGGGGAGCTGTTTTTT CAIALLSTGELFF
. TRBJ1-2 TRBV29-1 once TGCAGCGTTTTTGGGGGGGACCCCTCTGACTATGGCTACACCTTC CSVFGGDPSDYGYTF
. TRBJ1-1 TRBV6-1 . TGTGCCAGCAGTGAAGGGGGAGGTGGCCAGAACACTGAAGCTTTCTTT CASSEGGGGQNTEAFF
. TRBJ2-7 TRBV3-1/TRBV3-2 . TGTGCCAGCAGCCAGTCCGACGGGTACGAGCAGTACTTC CASSQSDGYEQYF
. TRBJ1-5 TRBV30 . TGTGCCTCCGGACAGACCAATCAGCCCCAGCATTTT CASGQTNQPQHF
. TRBJ1-4 TRBV6-5 . TGTGCCAGCAGGGAGGGGAGGGATGAAAAACTGTTTTTT CASREGRDEKLFF
. TRBJ2-3 TRBV7-9 . TGTGCCAGCAGCTACCCCACAGATACGCAGTATTTT CASSYPTDTQYF
TRBD2 TRBJ2-7 TRBV9 few TGTGCCAGCAGTGATTCTAGCGGACGGTCCTACGAGCAGTACTTC CASSDSSGRSYEQYF
. TRBJ1-1 TRBV11-2 . TGTGCCAGCAGCCCCCGGACAGCCAACACTGAAGCTTTCTTT CASSPRTANTEAFF
. TRBJ2-3 TRBV11-2 . TGTGCCAGCAGCCCTCCCGTAGGGAACACAGATACGCAGTATTTT CASSPPVGNTDTQYF
TRBD1 TRBJ1-1 TRBV11-2 . TGTGCCAGCAGCTTAAAGGGGGCAACGTATTACACTGAAGCTTTCTTT CASSLKGATYYTEAFF
. TRBJ2-1 TRBV6-4 few TGTGCCAGCAGTTCCGGACAGTACAATGAGCAGTTCTTC CASSSGQYNEQFF
. TRBJ1-2 TRBV25-1 . TGTGCCAGCAGTGATCAGGGCTATGGCTACACCTTC CASSDQGYGYTF
. TRBJ2-4 TRBV21-1 . TGTGCCAGCAGCAGAGGAGGTTTGTGGACAGGGAAAAACATTCAGTACTTC CASSRGGLWTGKNIQYF
. TRBJ2-7 TRBV19 . TGTGCCAGTACCGGGTCAACAGGGAATTCCTACGAGCAGTACTTC CASTGSTGNSYEQYF
. TRBJ1-1 TRBV3-1/TRBV3-2 . TGTGCCAGCAGCCAAGGGGAGGGTACTGAAGCTTTCTTT CASSQGEGTEAFF
. TRBJ1-2 TRBV7-9 few TGTGCCAGCAGCTACCAGCAGGTAGCTAACTATGGCTACACCTTC CASSYQQVANYGYTF
. TRBJ1-5 TRBV19 few TGTGCCAGTAGTATTAATAGTCTCGGTCAGCCCCAGCATTTT CASSINSLGQPQHF
. TRBJ1-2 TRBV30 . TGTGCCTGGGAGAGTCTTGAGTCCACTAACTATGGCTACACCTTC CAWESLESTNYGYTF
TRBD1 TRBJ2-5 TRBV28 . TGTGCCAGCAGGCGACAGGGGGTTGAGACCCAGTACTTC CASRRQGVETQYF
TRBD1 TRBJ2-7 TRBV28 . TGTGCCAGCAGCTCCCGAGACGCGGACAGGTACTACGAGCAGTACTTC CASSSRDADRYYEQYF
. TRBJ2-2 TRBV9 . TGTGCCAGCAGCGTAGGTTCTGGGATCGGGGAGCTGTTTTTT CASSVGSGIGELFF
. TRBJ2-4 TRBV11-2 . TGTGCCAGCAGCTTAGATCTGACTCACCCGCTCAAAAACATTCAGTACTTC CASSLDLTHPLKNIQYF
TRBD2 TRBJ2-1 TRBV29-1 . TGCAGCGTTCCCATTAGCGGGAGGGCGAATGAGCAGTTCTTC CSVPISGRANEQFF
TRBD1 TRBJ2-7 TRBV6-5 . TGTGCCAGCAGTTACTCGACAGGGGTAACCTACGAGCAGTACTTC CASSYSTGVTYEQYF
. TRBJ2-7 TRBV6-6 . TGTGCCGCCGGCGGGGGCCACGAGCAGTACTTC CAAGGGHEQYF
. TRBJ2-7 TRBV11-2 once TGTGCCAGCAGCCTCGACAACTCCTACGAGCAGTACTTC CASSLDNSYEQYF
TRBD1 TRBJ2-3 TRBV11-2 . TGTGCCAGCAGCTTGACAGGGCCCCCCTTCTCTCTGACGGATACGCAGTATTTT CASSLTGPPFSLTDTQYF
TRBD1 TRBJ2-3 TRBV5-6 . TGTGCCAGCATCCTAGGGGGCCGAAGTAGCACAGATACGCAGTATTTT CASILGGRSSTDTQYF
. TRBJ2-7 TRBV2 . TGTGCCAGCCTTCTCTCCTACGAGCAGTACTTC CASLLSYEQYF
TRBD1 TRBJ1-5 TRBV28 few TGTGCCAGCAGTGAGACAGGGGGCGTATCTCAGCCCCAGCATTTT CASSETGGVSQPQHF
. TRBJ2-3 TRBV4-1 . TGCGCCAGCAGCCAAGCTCGGGGTTCTGCAGATACGCAGTATTTT CASSQARGSADTQYF
TRBD1 TRBJ2-7 TRBV30 . TGTGCCTGGAGTGTAGTGGACAGGGGCTACGAGCAGTACTTC CAWSVVDRGYEQYF
TRBD1 TRBJ2-7 TRBV19 . TGTGCCAGTAGCGGGACAGGGACATACGAGCAGTACTTC CASSGTGTYEQYF
. TRBJ1-5 TRBV6-1 . TGTGCCAGCAGTGAAAATCGAAGGGAGATCAATCAGCCCCAGCATTTT CASSENRREINQPQHF
. TRBJ2-7 TRBV12-3/TRBV12-4 . TGTGCCAGCAGTTTAACGGGGGATGACGAGCAGTACTTC CASSLTGDDEQYF
TRBD1 TRBJ2-2 TRBV24-1 . TGTGCCATCGGGACAGGGGTGAGGACCGGGGAGCTGTTTTTT CAIGTGVRTGELFF
TRBD1 TRBJ1-1 TRBV29-1 . TGCAGCATCACGACAGGGGAGGACACTGAAGCTTTCTTT CSITTGEDTEAFF
TRBD1 TRBJ1-5 TRBV7-9 . TGTGCCAGCAGCTTAGTGGGCAGGGGGGATCAGCCCCAGCATTTT CASSLVGRGDQPQHF
. TRBJ2-1 TRBV2 once TGTGCCAGCAGTGAAGGGAAAAATGGGGGGTATGAGCAGTTCTTC CASSEGKNGGYEQFF
. TRBJ2-7 TRBV7-9 . TGTGCCAGCAGCCCTTCCATTACTGGCGAGCAGTACTTC CASSPSITGEQYF
. TRBJ2-3 TRBV6-2/TRBV6-3 . TGTGCCAGCAGTTTCGTGTGGCGGATCACAGATACGCAGTATTTT CASSFVWRITDTQYF
. TRBJ2-7 TRBV9 . TGTGCCAGCAGCGTTGGGGCCGCAGGTTCCTCCTACGAGCAGTACTTC CASSVGAAGSSYEQYF